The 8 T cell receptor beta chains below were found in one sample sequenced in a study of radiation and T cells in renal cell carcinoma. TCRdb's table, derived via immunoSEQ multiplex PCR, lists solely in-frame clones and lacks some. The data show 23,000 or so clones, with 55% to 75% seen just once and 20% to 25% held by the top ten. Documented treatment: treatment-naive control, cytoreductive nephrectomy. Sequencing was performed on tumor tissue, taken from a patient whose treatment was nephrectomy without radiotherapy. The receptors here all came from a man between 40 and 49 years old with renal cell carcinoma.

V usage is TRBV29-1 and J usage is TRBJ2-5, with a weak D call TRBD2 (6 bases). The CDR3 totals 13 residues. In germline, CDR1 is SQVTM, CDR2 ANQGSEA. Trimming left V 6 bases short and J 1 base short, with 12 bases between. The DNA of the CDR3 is TGCAGCGTGAACCGGGACTCCCAAGAGACCCAGTACTTC. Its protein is CSVNRDSQETQYF. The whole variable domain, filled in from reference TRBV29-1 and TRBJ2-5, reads SAVISQKPSRDICQRGTSLTIQCQVDSQVTMMFWYRQQPGQSLTLIATANQGSEATYESGFVIDKFPISRPNLTFSTLTVSNMSPEDSSIYLCSVNRDSQETQYFGPGTRLLVL.

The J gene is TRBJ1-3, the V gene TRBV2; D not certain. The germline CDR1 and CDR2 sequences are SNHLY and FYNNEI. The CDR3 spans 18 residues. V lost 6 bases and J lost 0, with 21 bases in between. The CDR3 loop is CASSPSVGWATSGNTIYF. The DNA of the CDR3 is TGTGCCAGCAGCCCATCTGTTGGGTGGGCGACCTCTGGAAACACCATATATTTT. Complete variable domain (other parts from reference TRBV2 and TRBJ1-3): EPEVTQTPSHQVTQMGQEVILRCVPISNHLYFYWYRQILGQKVEFLVSFYNNEISEKSEIFDDQFSVERPDGSNFTLKIRSTKLEDSAMYFCASSPSVGWATSGNTIYFGEGSWLTVV.

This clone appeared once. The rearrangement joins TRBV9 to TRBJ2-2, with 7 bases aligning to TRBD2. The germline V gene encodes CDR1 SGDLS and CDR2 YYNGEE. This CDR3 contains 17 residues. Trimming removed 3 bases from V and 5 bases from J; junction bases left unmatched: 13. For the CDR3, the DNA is TGTGCCAGCAGCGGAGGGGAATGGGCGGGAGTGACCGGGGAGCTGTTTTTT. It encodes CASSGGEWAGVTGELFF.

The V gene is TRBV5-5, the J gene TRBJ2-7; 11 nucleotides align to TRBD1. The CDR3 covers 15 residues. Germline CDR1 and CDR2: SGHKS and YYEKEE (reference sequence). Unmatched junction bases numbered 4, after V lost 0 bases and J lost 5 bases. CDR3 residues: CASSLARTGGNEQYF. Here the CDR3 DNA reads TGTGCCAGCAGCTTGGCCCGGACAGGGGGCAACGAGCAGTACTTC.

The CDR3 protein is CASRSGTSQLHGEQFF. The CDR3 DNA sequence: TGTGCCAGCAGGTCCGGGACTAGCCAGCTTCATGGGGAGCAGTTCTTC. The chain uses TRBV7-3 and TRBJ2-1; 9 bases map to TRBD2. The CDR3 runs to 16 residues. V was pared by 6 bases and J by 10 bases, with 16 bases of the junction left unmatched. Germline lookup yields CDR1 SGHTA and CDR2 FQGTGA.

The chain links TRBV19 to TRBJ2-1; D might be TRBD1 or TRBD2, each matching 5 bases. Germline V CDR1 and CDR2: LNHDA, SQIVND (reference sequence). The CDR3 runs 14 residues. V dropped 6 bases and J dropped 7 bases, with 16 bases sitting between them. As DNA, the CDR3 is TGTGCCAGTAGAGATCCGGGACGTTCAAATGAGCAGTTCTTC. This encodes CASRDPGRSNEQFF.

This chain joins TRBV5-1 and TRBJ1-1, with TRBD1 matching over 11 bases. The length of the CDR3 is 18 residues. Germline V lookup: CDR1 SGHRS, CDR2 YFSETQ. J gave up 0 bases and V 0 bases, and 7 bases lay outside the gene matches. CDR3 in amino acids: CASSLGTGGAGMNTEAFF. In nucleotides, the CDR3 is TGCGCCAGCAGCTTGGGGACAGGGGGCGCGGGAATGAACACTGAAGCTTTCTTT. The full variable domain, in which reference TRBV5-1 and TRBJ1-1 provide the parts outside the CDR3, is KAGVTQTPRYLIKTRGQQVTLSCSPISGHRSVSWYQQTPGQGLQFLFEYFSETQRNKGNFPGRFSGRQFSNSRSEMNVSTLELGDSALYLCASSLGTGGAGMNTEAFFGQGTRLTVV.

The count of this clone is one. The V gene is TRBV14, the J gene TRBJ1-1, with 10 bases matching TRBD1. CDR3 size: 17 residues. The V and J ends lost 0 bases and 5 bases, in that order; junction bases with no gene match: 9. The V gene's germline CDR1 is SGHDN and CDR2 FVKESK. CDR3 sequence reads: CASSQEGTGVLRTEAFF. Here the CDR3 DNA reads TGTGCCAGCAGCCAAGAAGGGACAGGGGTCCTACGGACTGAAGCTTTCTTT.